The 16 T cell receptor beta chains reported below all come from one sample, sequenced in a study of T cell changes during pregnancy in multiple sclerosis. Assay: immunoSEQ multiplex PCR; the TCRdb copy retains only in-frame clones and omits some. There are some 87,000 clones in the sample; around 92% occur only once, and approximately 2.6% lies in the top ten. Sequences were derived from peripheral blood, sampled in the first trimester of pregnancy. The receptors come from a female donor with multiple sclerosis, enrolled in a pregnancy study.

This clone has just one count. The V and J genes are TRBV7-6 and TRBJ1-3, with 9 bases that match TRBD1. The CDR3 extends over 16 amino acids. The trim removed 5 bases at V and 0 bases at J, leaving 5 bases unmatched. Germline V CDR1 and CDR2: SGHVS, FNYEAQ. As DNA, the CDR3 is TGTGCCAGCAGCCCCACGGGACAGGGCTCTGGAAACACCATATATTTT. Its protein is CASSPTGQGSGNTIYF.

The V gene is TRBV7-2, the J gene TRBJ1-1, with TRBD1 identical over 7 bases. The CDR3 has 13 amino acids. CDR1 and CDR2 (germline): SGHTA, FQGNSA. V dropped 5 bases and J dropped 5; count of bases not matched to a gene: 5. Written as DNA, the CDR3 is TGTGCCAGCAGCCTCACAGGGGATACTGAAGCTTTCTTT. Amino acids: CASSLTGDTEAFF.

This rearrangement joins TRBV9 to TRBJ1-5; TRBD1 agrees at 8 bases. This CDR3 is 15 amino acids long. The germline V gene encodes CDR1 SGDLS and CDR2 YYNGEE. V shed 3 bases and J 5 bases; nucleotides not matched to a gene: 7. This CDR3 is CASSETGDPYQPQHF. As DNA, the CDR3 is TGTGCCAGCAGCGAGACAGGGGATCCGTATCAGCCCCAGCATTTT.

The genes are TRBV6-1 and TRBJ2-1; maybe TRBD1 (6 bases). The CDR3 is 16 residues long. Between the trimmed V and J ends, which lost 1 base and 14 bases, there was a span of 24 bases. Germline V gene sequence: CDR1 MNHNS, CDR2 SASEGT. CDR3 nucleotides: TGTGCCAGCAGTGAAGAAACAGGGAGTTCGGGTGTAGGGGAGTTCTTC. This encodes CASSEETGSSGVGEFF.

CDR3 sequence: CARRLEGSYEQYF. In DNA, the CDR3 is TGTGCCAGGCGACTAGAAGGCTCCTACGAGCAGTACTTC. The V gene is TRBV2, the J gene TRBJ2-7, with a weak D call TRBD2 (6 bases). Germline lookup yields CDR1 SNHLY and CDR2 FYNNEI. Trimming took off 9 bases at V and 0 bases at J, with 12 bases between the two ends. The CDR3 is made up of 13 amino acids.

The chain joins TRBV7-8 to TRBJ1-2, with a tentative D call TRBD1 (6 bases). The CDR3 covers 16 residues. Germline CDR1 and CDR2: SGHVS and FQNEAQ. V lost 7 bases and J 8 bases, leaving 26 bases between the germline ends. CDR3: CASTPPLRQARGGYTF. DNA of the CDR3: TGTGCCAGCACCCCACCACTCCGACAGGCGCGAGGGGGCTACACCTTC.

This clone was counted between two and nine times. The CDR3: CASSLGLAGLKQYF. The DNA of the CDR3 is TGTGCCAGCAGCTTGGGACTAGCGGGTCTAAAGCAGTACTTC. The chain recombines TRBV7-2 with TRBJ2-7; 12 nucleotides agree with TRBD2. The CDR3 length is 14 residues. With V trimmed by 3 bases and J by 8 bases, 5 bases remained unmatched. Germline V CDR1 and CDR2: SGHTA, FQGNSA.

This clone was counted between two and nine times. The chain carries TRBV9 and TRBJ1-1, with 8 bases lining up with TRBD1. CDR1 is SGDLS and CDR2 is YYNGEE in the germline V gene. The J segment lost 6 bases and the V segment lost 3 bases, leaving 7 bases of the junction unmatched. The CDR3 loop spans 14 amino acids. DNA for the CDR3: TGTGCCAGCAGCGAGCCCGGGACAGGCCCTGAAGCTTTCTTT. Protein: CASSEPGTGPEAFF.

The gene calls are TRBV7-9 and TRBJ2-7; 7 bases agree with TRBD1. The V gene end was trimmed by 4 bases and the J gene end by 4 bases; junction bases not matched to a gene: 4. The CDR3 length is 13 residues. Germline values: CDR1 SEHNR, CDR2 FQNEAQ (reference sequence). CDR3: CASSSRTGYEQYF. CDR3 DNA: TGTGCCAGCAGCTCCCGGACAGGTTACGAGCAGTACTTC.

This chain's CDR3 is CASRTSGRNEQFF. CDR3 sequence (DNA): TGTGCCAGCAGGACTAGCGGGAGAAATGAGCAGTTCTTC. The chain carries TRBV2 and TRBJ2-1; 12 bases match TRBD2. With 6 bases clipped from V and 7 bases from J, the junction kept 1 base outside the gene matches. The germline gives CDR1 SNHLY, CDR2 FYNNEI. CDR3 length equals 13 residues.

The V gene is TRBV28, the J gene TRBJ2-7, with TRBD2 matching over 10 bases. V trimming: 6 bases; J trimming: 1 base; junction bases outside the gene matches: 3. CDR3 length equals 14 residues. From germline, CDR1 is MDHEN and CDR2 SYDVKM. CDR3 DNA sequence: TGTGCCAGCAGGGGACTAGCGAGATCCTACGAGCAGTACTTC. It specifies CASRGLARSYEQYF.

The V call is TRBV6-5, the J call TRBJ2-2; D is perhaps TRBD2 (5 bases). V lost 6 bases, J lost 5 bases, and 7 bases lay in between. The V gene's germline CDR1 is MNHEY and CDR2 SVGAGI. The CDR3 sequence is 12 residues long. This chain's CDR3 is CASRRGTGELFF. CDR3 in DNA: TGTGCCAGCAGACGGGGAACCGGGGAGCTGTTTTTT.

The J gene is TRBJ1-1, the V gene TRBV28; 7 bases line up with TRBD1. The CDR3 is made up of 13 amino acids. J gave up 1 base and V 8 bases, and 4 bases lay outside the gene matches. Looked up from germline, CDR1 is MDHEN and CDR2 is SYDVKM. The CDR3 loop is CASGDSPNTEAFF. The CDR3 DNA is TGTGCCAGCGGGGACAGCCCGAACACTGAAGCTTTCTTT.

The count of this clone is one. The chain has TRBV19 and TRBJ1-1, with 8 nucleotides matching TRBD1. CDR1 LNHDA and CDR2 SQIVND come from the germline V gene (reference sequence). After removal of 5 bases from V and 4 bases from J, the junction contained 6 bases not matched to a gene. The CDR3 runs 14 residues. CDR3 nucleotides: TGTGCCAGTAGTCACAACAGGGGGAGCACTGAAGCTTTCTTT. Translation: CASSHNRGSTEAFF.

The chain combines TRBV19 with TRBJ2-7, with D unclear. V shed 7 bases and J shed 0 bases, with 10 bases lying between them. CDR3 length: 13 amino acids. The germline V gene has CDR1 LNHDA and CDR2 SQIVND (reference sequence). The CDR3 sequence is CASKADNSYEQYF. The DNA of the CDR3 is TGTGCCAGTAAGGCAGACAACTCCTACGAGCAGTACTTC.

With regard to this clone: Other nucleotide sequences in the sample specify the same CDR3. The V gene is TRBV7-9, the J gene TRBJ2-1; D may be TRBD2 (5 bases). The germline V gene has CDR1 SEHNR and CDR2 FQNEAQ (reference sequence). Trimming took off 5 bases at V and 2 bases at J, with 10 bases between the two ends. The CDR3 loop spans 14 amino acids. The CDR3 protein is CASSPAGTYNEQFF. The CDR3, as DNA: TGTGCCAGCAGCCCTGCCGGGACCTACAATGAGCAGTTCTTC. The full variable domain, rest sourced from reference TRBV7-9 and TRBJ2-1, is DTGVSQNPRHKITKRGQNVTFRCDPISEHNRLYWYRQTLGQGPEFLTYFQNEAQLEKSRLLSDRFSAERPKGSFSTLEIQRTEQGDSAMYLCASSPAGTYNEQFFGPGTRLTVL.